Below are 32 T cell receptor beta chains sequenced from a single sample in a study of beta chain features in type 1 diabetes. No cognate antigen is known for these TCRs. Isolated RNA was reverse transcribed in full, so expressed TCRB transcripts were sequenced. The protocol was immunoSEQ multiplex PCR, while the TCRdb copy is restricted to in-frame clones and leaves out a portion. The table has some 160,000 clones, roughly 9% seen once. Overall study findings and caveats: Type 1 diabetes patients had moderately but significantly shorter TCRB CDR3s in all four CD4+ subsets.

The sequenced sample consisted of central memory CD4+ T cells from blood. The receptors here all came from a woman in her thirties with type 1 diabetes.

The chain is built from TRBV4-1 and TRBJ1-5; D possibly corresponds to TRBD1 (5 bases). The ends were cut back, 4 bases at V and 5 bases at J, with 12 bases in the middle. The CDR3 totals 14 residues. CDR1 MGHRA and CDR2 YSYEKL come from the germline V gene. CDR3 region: CASSRGTDHQPQHF. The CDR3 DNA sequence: TGCGCCAGCAGCCGCGGGACGGATCATCAGCCCCAGCATTTT.

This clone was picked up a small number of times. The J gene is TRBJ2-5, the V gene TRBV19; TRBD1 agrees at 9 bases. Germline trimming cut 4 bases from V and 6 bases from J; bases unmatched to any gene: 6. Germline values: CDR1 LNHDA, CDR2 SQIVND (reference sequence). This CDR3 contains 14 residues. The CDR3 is CASSSTGGGKTQYF. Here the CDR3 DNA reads TGTGCCAGTAGTAGTACAGGGGGCGGAAAGACCCAGTACTTC.

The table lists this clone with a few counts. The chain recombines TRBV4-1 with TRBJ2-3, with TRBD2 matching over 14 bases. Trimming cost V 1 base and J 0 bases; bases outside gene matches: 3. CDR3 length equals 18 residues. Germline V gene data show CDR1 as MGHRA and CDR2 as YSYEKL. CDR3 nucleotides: TGCGCCAGCAGCCAAGTAGGACTAGCGGGAGGTAGCACAGATACGCAGTATTTT. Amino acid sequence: CASSQVGLAGGSTDTQYF.

The CDR3 sequence is CASSLDTNQPQHF. DNA for the CDR3: TGTGCCAGCAGCTTGGACACAAATCAGCCCCAGCATTTT. The chain employs TRBV5-4 and TRBJ1-5; D is uncertain. Germline lookup yields CDR1 SGHNT and CDR2 YYREEE (reference sequence). Trimming took 0 bases from V and 4 from J, leaving 5 bases between them. CDR3 size: 13 residues.

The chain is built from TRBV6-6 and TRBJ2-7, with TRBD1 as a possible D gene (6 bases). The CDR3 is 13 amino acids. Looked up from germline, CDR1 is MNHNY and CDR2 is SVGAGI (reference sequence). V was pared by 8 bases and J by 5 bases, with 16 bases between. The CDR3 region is CASVERGWDEQYF. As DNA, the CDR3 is TGTGCCAGCGTCGAAAGGGGGTGGGACGAGCAGTACTTC.

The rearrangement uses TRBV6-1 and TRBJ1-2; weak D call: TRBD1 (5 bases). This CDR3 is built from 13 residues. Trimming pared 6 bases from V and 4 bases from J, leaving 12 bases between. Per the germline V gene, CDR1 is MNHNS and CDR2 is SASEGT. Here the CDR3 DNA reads TGTGCCAGCAGGCCCAGGGCCTCCTATGGCTACACCTTC. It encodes CASRPRASYGYTF.

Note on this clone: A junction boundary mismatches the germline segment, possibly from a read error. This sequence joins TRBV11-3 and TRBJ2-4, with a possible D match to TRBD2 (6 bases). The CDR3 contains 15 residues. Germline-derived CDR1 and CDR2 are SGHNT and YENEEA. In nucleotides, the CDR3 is TGTGCCAGCAGCTTATATAGCGGAGCCATAAACATTCAGTACTTC. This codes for CASSLYSGAINIQYF.

The CDR3, as DNA: TGTGCCAGCAGGAATACCGGGAGGTTCCCAGATACGCAGTATTTT. Amino acids: CASRNTGRFPDTQYF. V and J are TRBV7-3 and TRBJ2-3, with 7 bases identical to TRBD2. Trimming removed 6 bases from V and 4 bases from J; junction bases left unmatched: 10. The CDR3 runs to 15 residues. From germline, CDR1 is SGHTA and CDR2 FQGTGA.

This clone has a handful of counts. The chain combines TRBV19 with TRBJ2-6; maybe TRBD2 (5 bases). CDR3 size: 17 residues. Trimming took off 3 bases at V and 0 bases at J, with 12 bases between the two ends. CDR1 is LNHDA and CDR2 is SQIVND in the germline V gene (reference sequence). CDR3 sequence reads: CASSISLGDSGANVLTF. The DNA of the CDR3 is TGTGCCAGTAGTATCTCTCTCGGGGACTCTGGGGCCAACGTCCTGACTTTC.

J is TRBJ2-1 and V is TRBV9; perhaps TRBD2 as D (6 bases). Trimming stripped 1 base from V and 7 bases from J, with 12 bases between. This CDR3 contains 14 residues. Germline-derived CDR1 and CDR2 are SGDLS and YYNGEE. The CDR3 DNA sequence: TGTGCCAGCAGCGTATCCGGGAGCGCTAATGAGCAGTTCTTC. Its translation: CASSVSGSANEQFF.

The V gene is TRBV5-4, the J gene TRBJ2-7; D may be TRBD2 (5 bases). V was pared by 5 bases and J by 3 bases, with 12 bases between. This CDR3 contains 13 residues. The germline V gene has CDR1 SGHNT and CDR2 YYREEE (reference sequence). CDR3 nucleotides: TGTGCCAGCAGGGACGGACTTAACTACGAGCAGTACTTC. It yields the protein CASRDGLNYEQYF.

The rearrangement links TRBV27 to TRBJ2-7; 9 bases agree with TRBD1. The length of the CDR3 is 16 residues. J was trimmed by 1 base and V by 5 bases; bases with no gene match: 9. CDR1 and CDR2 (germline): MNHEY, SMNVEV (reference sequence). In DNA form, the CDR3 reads TGTGCCAGCAGTCACCCCCCGGGACAGGGTTCCTACGAGCAGTACTTC. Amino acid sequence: CASSHPPGQGSYEQYF.

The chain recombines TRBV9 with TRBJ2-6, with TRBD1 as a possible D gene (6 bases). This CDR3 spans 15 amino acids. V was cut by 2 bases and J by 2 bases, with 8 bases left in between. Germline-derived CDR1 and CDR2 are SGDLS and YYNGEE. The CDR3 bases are TGTGCCAGCAGCGTCTCAGGGGCTGGGGCCAACGTCCTGACTTTC. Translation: CASSVSGAGANVLTF.

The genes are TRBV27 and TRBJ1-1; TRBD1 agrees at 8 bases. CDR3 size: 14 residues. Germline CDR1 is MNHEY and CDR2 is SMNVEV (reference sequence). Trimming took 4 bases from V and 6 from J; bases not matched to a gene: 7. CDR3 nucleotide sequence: TGTGCCAGCAGTTCGATACAGGGGGTCGCTGAAGCTTTCTTT. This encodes CASSSIQGVAEAFF.

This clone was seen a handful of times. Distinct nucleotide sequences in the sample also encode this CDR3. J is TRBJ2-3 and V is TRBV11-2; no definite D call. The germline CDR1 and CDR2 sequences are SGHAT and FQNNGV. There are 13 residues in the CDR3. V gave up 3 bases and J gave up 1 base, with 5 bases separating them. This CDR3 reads CASSFRGTDTQYF. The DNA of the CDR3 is TGTGCCAGCAGCTTTCGGGGCACAGATACGCAGTATTTT.

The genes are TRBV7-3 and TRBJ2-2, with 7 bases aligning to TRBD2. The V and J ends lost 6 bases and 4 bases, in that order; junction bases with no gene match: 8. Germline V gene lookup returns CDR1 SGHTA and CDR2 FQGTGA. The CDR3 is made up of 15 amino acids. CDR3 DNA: TGTGCCAGCAGGGAGAACGGGGGGAGCACCGGGGAGCTGTTTTTT. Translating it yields CASRENGGSTGELFF.

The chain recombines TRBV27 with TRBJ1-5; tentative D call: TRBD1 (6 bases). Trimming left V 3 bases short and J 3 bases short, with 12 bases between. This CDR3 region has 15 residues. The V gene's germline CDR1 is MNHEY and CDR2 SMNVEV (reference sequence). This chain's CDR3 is CASSLGGGANQPQHF. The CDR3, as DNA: TGTGCCAGCAGTTTGGGTGGGGGGGCCAATCAGCCCCAGCATTTT.

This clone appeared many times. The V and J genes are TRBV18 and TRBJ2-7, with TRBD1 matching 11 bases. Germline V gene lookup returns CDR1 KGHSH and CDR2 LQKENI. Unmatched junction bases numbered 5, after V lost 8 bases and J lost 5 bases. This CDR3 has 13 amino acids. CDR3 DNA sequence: TGTGCCAGCGCTCCGGGACAGGGGGACGAGCAGTACTTC. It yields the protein CASAPGQGDEQYF.

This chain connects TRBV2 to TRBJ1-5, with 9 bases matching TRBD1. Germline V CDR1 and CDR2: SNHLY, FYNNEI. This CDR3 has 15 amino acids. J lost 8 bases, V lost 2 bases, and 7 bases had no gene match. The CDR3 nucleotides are TGTGCCAGCAGTGAATCTGCCGGGACAGGGAAGCCCCAGCATTTT. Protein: CASSESAGTGKPQHF.

The CDR3 DNA is TGTGCCAGCAGCTTATCCCCTCATCGGACTAGCGGGAACCCCGAGCAGTACTTC. It encodes CASSLSPHRTSGNPEQYF. The chain links TRBV11-2 to TRBJ2-7, with 12 nucleotides matching TRBD2. Germline CDR1 is SGHAT and CDR2 is FQNNGV. The trim removed 2 bases at V and 6 bases at J, leaving 14 bases unmatched. This CDR3 is 18 amino acids long.

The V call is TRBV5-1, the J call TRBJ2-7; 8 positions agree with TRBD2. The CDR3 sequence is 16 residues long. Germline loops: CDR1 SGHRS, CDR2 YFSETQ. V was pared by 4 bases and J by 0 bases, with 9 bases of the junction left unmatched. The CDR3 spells CASSPVGGGNSYEQYF. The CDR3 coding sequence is TGCGCCAGCAGCCCGGTCGGCGGGGGGAACTCCTACGAGCAGTACTTC.

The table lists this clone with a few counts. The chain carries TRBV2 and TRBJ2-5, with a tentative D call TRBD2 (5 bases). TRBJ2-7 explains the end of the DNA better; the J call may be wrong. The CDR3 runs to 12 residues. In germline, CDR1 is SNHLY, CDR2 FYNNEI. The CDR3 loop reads CASTLRGHEQYF. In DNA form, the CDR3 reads TGTGCCAGCACCCTGAGAGGGCACGAGCAGTACTTC.

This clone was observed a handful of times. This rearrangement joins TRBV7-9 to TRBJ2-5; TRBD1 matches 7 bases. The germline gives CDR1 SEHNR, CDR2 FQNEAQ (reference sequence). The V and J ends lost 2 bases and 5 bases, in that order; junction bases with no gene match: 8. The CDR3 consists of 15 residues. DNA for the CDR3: TGTGCCAGCAGCTTAATTGCAGGGGGTGATGAGACCCAGTACTTC. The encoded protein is CASSLIAGGDETQYF.

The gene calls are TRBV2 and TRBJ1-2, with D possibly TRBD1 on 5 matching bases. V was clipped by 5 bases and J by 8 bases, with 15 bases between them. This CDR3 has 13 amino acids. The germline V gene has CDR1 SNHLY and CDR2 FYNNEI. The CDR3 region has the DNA TGTGCCAGCAGTCTACGCCCGGGGGGGGGCTACACCTTC. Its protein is CASSLRPGGGYTF.

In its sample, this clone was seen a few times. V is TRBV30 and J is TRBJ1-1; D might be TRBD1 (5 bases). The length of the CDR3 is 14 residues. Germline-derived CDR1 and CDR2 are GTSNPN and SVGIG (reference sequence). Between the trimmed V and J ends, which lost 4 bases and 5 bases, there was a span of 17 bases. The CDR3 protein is CAWKSPGIGTEAFF. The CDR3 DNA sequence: TGTGCCTGGAAGTCTCCAGGGATAGGGACTGAAGCTTTCTTT. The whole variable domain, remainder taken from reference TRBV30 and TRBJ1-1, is SQTIHQWPATLVQPVGSPLSLECTVEGTSNPNLYWYRQAAGRGLQLLFYSVGIGQISSEVPQNLSASRPQDRQFILSSKKLLLSDSGFYLCAWKSPGIGTEAFFGQGTRLTVV.

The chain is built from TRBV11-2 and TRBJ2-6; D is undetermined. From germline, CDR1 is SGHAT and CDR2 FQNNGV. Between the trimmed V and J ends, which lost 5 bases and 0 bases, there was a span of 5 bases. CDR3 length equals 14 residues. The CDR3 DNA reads TGTGCCAGCAGCGTAATCTCTGGGGCCAACGTCCTGACTTTC. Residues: CASSVISGANVLTF. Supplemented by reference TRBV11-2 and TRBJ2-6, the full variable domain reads EAGVAQSPRYKIIEKRQSVAFWCNPISGHATLYWYQQILGQGPKLLIQFQNNGVVDDSQLPKDRFSAERLKGVDSTLKIQPAKLEDSAVYLCASSVISGANVLTFGAGSRLTVL.

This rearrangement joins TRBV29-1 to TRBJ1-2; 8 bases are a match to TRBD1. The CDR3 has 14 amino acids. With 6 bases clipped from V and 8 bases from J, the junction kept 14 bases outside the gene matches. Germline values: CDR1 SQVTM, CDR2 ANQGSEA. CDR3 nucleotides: TGCAGCGTACCATCCAGGGGGCGCCTAGAAGGCTACACCTTC. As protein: CSVPSRGRLEGYTF.

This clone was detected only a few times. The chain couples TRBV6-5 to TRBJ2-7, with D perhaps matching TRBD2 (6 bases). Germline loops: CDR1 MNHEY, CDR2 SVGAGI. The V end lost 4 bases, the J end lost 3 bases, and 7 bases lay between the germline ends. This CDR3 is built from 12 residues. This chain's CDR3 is CASSSDYYEQYF. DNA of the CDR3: TGTGCCAGCAGTTCGGACTACTACGAGCAGTACTTC.

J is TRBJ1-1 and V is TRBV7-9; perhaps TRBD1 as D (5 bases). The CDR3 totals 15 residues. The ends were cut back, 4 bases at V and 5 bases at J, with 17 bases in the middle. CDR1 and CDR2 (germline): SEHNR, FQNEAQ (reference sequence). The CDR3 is CASSSDPRVGTEAFF. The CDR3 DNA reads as TGTGCCAGCAGCTCAGACCCCAGGGTGGGGACTGAAGCTTTCTTT.

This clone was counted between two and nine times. DNA for the CDR3: TGTGCCAGCAGCGCGGCGGTGGGACAGGGGGACCAGCCCCAGCATTTT. This codes for CASSAAVGQGDQPQHF. The chain is built from TRBV7-6 and TRBJ1-5; 11 bases are a match to TRBD1. Per germline, CDR1 SGHVS and CDR2 FNYEAQ. The CDR3 has 16 residues. The V and J ends lost 5 bases and 7 bases, in that order; junction bases with no gene match: 10.

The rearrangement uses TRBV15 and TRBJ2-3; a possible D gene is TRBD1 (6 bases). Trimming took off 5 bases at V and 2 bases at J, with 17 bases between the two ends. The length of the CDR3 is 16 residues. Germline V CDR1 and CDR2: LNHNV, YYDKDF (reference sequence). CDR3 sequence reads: CATSGGTGSPTDTQYF. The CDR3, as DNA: TGTGCCACCAGCGGAGGCACAGGGTCCCCCACAGATACGCAGTATTTT.

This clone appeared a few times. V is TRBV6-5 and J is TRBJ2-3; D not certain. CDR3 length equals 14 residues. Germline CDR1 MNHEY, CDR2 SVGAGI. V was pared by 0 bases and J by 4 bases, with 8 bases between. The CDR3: CASSYSTGADTQYF. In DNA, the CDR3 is TGTGCCAGCAGTTACTCGACGGGTGCAGATACGCAGTATTTT.